The 21 T cell receptor beta chains given below trace back to one sample, sequenced in a study of graft-versus-host responses after intestinal transplantation. Produced via immunoSEQ multiplex PCR; TCRdb's table is partial and in-frame only. This table has about 21,000 clones, about 57% appearing once. The material sequenced was alloreactive CD4+ T cells from a mixed lymphocyte reaction culture, taken before intestinal transplant. Documented subset: CFSE-low proliferating T cells sorted from roughly 6-day pre-transplant mixed lymphocyte reaction (GvH or HvG direction). The receptors shown here come from a human patient who received an intestinal transplant.

This sequence joins TRBV2 and TRBJ2-7; a weak D match, TRBD2 (6 bases). V was trimmed by 4 bases and J by 2 bases, leaving 9 bases between them. The germline gives CDR1 SNHLY, CDR2 FYNNEI. CDR3 length equals 13 residues. The CDR3 region is CASSVGGPYEQYF. For the CDR3, the DNA is TGTGCCAGCAGTGTCGGGGGTCCCTACGAGCAGTACTTC.

The chain recombines TRBV4-3 with TRBJ2-7, with D perhaps TRBD2 (5 bases). V shed 4 bases and J shed 7 bases, with 17 bases lying between them. CDR3 length: 14 residues. CDR1 and CDR2 from the germline V gene are LGHNA and YSLEER. DNA for the CDR3: TGCGCCAGCAGCCCGGATGTCGGGAATCGGGAGCAGTACTTC. This gives the protein CASSPDVGNREQYF.

This clone was observed a few times. CDR3 bases: TGTGCCAGCAGCTTGGGCCCATGGGGCTATGGCACCGGGGAGCTGTTTTTT. It specifies CASSLGPWGYGTGELFF. The genes are TRBV11-2 and TRBJ2-2; tentative D call: TRBD1 (5 bases). Trimming took 3 bases from V and 4 from J, leaving 18 bases between them. Germline V gene sequence: CDR1 SGHAT, CDR2 FQNNGV. CDR3 size: 17 residues. Full variable domain (rest looked up from reference TRBV11-2 and TRBJ2-2): EAGVAQSPRYKIIEKRQSVAFWCNPISGHATLYWYQQILGQGPKLLIQFQNNGVVDDSQLPKDRFSAERLKGVDSTLKIQPAKLEDSAVYLCASSLGPWGYGTGELFFGEGSRLTVL.

This chain links TRBV18 with TRBJ1-1, with D possibly being TRBD1 (5 bases). Germline V gene lookup returns CDR1 KGHSH and CDR2 LQKENI. The CDR3 totals 16 residues. V was pared by 3 bases and J by 0 bases, with 14 bases between. The CDR3 bases are TGTGCCAGCTCACCTTCTCTGGAGGGGTTGAACACTGAAGCTTTCTTT. It encodes CASSPSLEGLNTEAFF.

V usage is TRBV7-9 and J usage is TRBJ1-2, with D perhaps matching TRBD1 (5 bases). CDR1 and CDR2 from the germline V gene are SEHNR and FQNEAQ (reference sequence). Trimming removed 0 bases from V and 0 bases from J, with 8 bases in between. The CDR3 is 15 amino acids. The CDR3, as DNA: TGTGCCAGCAGCTTAGCGCAGGGAACTAACTATGGCTACACCTTC. Its translation is CASSLAQGTNYGYTF.

The chain joins TRBV15 to TRBJ2-1, with a weak D call TRBD1 (7 bases). Germline lookup yields CDR1 LNHNV and CDR2 YYDKDF (reference sequence). CDR3 length: 17 residues. Trimming removed 0 bases at V and 4 bases at J, with 16 bases between. The CDR3 DNA reads TGTGCCACCAGCAGAGACCGGCAGGGGGGCCTATACAATGAGCAGTTCTTC. It yields the protein CATSRDRQGGLYNEQFF.

CDR3 residues: CASSFLARGFSGNTIYF. CDR3 DNA: TGTGCCAGCAGTTTCCTGGCCAGGGGGTTCTCTGGAAACACCATATATTTT. This rearrangement joins TRBV28 to TRBJ1-3; 7 bases align to TRBD1. Trimming at V came to 3 bases and at J to 0 bases, leaving 8 bases not matched to a gene. The CDR3 sequence is 17 residues long. Per germline, CDR1 MDHEN and CDR2 SYDVKM.

This clone was seen more than once but under ten times. The CDR3 protein is CASSSDRGLETQYF. CDR3 nucleotide sequence: TGTGCCAGCAGTTCCGACAGGGGGCTGGAGACCCAGTACTTC. The chain carries TRBV11-2 and TRBJ2-5; TRBD1 aligns across 10 bases. The V gene's germline CDR1 is SGHAT and CDR2 FQNNGV. The trim removed 6 bases at V and 5 bases at J, leaving 6 bases unmatched. This CDR3 is 14 amino acids long.

The CDR3 DNA reads TGTGCCTGGAGTTTAACAGGGTATCAGCCCCAGCATTTT. Encoded protein: CAWSLTGYQPQHF. This rearrangement joins TRBV30 to TRBJ1-5; D may be TRBD1 (6 bases). Trimming took 2 bases from V and 5 from J, leaving 10 bases between them. The CDR3 consists of 13 residues. Germline lookup yields CDR1 GTSNPN and CDR2 SVGIG (reference sequence). Full variable domain (outside the CDR3, taken from reference TRBV30 and TRBJ1-5): SQTIHQWPATLVQPVGSPLSLECTVEGTSNPNLYWYRQAAGRGLQLLFYSVGIGQISSEVPQNLSASRPQDRQFILSSKKLLLSDSGFYLCAWSLTGYQPQHFGDGTRLSIL.

The chain has TRBV5-4 and TRBJ2-4, with 8 nucleotides matching TRBD1. V gave up 1 base and J gave up 0 bases; unmatched junction bases: 6. Germline V gene data show CDR1 as SGHNT and CDR2 as YYREEE (reference sequence). The CDR3 length is 17 residues. The CDR3 sequence is CASSLTTGGRAKNIQYF. CDR3 sequence (DNA): TGTGCCAGCAGCTTGACAACAGGGGGAAGAGCCAAAAACATTCAGTACTTC.

The chain uses TRBV10-1 and TRBJ2-5, with TRBD1 matching over 10 bases. The CDR3 runs to 15 residues. CDR1 is WNHNN, CDR2 SYGVQD, per germline (reference sequence). The V gene end was trimmed by 5 bases and the J gene end by 4 bases; junction bases not matched to a gene: 7. The CDR3 loop reads CASSPGGQGGETQYF. DNA for the CDR3: TGCGCCAGCAGTCCCGGAGGACAGGGGGGAGAGACCCAGTACTTC.

This chain uses TRBV6-5 with TRBJ1-1; a weak D match, TRBD1 (6 bases). This CDR3 spans 15 amino acids. Germline values: CDR1 MNHEY, CDR2 SVGAGI. V lost 3 bases and J lost 2, with 13 bases in between. The CDR3 DNA reads TGTGCCAGCAGTTATCCGGGACAACGTAACACTGAAGCTTTCTTT. Translation: CASSYPGQRNTEAFF.

This chain connects TRBV11-1 to TRBJ2-7; D is possibly TRBD2 (8 bases). The V gene's germline CDR1 is SGHAT and CDR2 FQDESV (reference sequence). The CDR3 covers 16 residues. V shed 5 bases and J shed 2 bases, with 19 bases lying between them. The DNA of the CDR3 is TGTGCCAGCAGCCCGGGAGGGACAGCGGTAACCTACGAGCAGTACTTC. Amino acids: CASSPGGTAVTYEQYF.

Details on this clone: The same CDR3 can be traced to other DNA sequences in this sample. The CDR3 protein is CASRPSYRGQLYGYTF. CDR3 DNA sequence: TGTGCCAGCAGGCCTTCTTACAGGGGGCAGTTATATGGCTACACCTTC. The V and J genes are TRBV27 and TRBJ1-2; 9 bases fit TRBD1. The V gene end was trimmed by 6 bases and the J gene end by 5 bases; junction bases not matched to a gene: 13. This CDR3 contains 16 residues. Germline V gene sequence: CDR1 MNHEY, CDR2 SMNVEV (reference sequence).

This chain uses TRBV19 with TRBJ1-2; TRBD1 matches 8 bases. The CDR3 runs 13 residues. Germline trimming cut 3 bases from V and 4 bases from J; bases unmatched to any gene: 1. The germline V gene encodes CDR1 LNHDA and CDR2 SQIVND (reference sequence). This CDR3 is CASSIQGAYGYTF. The CDR3 DNA follows: TGTGCCAGTAGTATCCAGGGGGCCTATGGCTACACCTTC. The complete variable domain, with remaining parts taken from reference TRBV19 and TRBJ1-2, reads DGGITQSPKYLFRKEGQNVTLSCEQNLNHDAMYWYRQDPGQGLRLIYYSQIVNDFQKGDIAEGYSVSREKKESFPLTVTSAQKNPTAFYLCASSIQGAYGYTFGSGTRLTVV.

The chain links TRBV10-2 to TRBJ2-3, with D perhaps TRBD2 (5 bases). Per germline, CDR1 WSHSY and CDR2 SAAADI. The CDR3 is made up of 13 amino acids. V lost 8 bases to trimming and J lost 5 bases, with 14 bases between them. The CDR3 sequence is CASLAYGGDTQYF. The CDR3 bases are TGCGCCAGCCTTGCGTACGGAGGAGATACGCAGTATTTT.

The chain has TRBV7-9 and TRBJ1-2; D is unresolved. The germline V gene encodes CDR1 SEHNR and CDR2 FQNEAQ (reference sequence). Trimming pared 5 bases from V and 0 bases from J, leaving 10 bases between. The CDR3 is 14 amino acids. The CDR3 is CASSPSAPNYGYTF. Here the CDR3 DNA reads TGTGCCAGCAGCCCTTCTGCGCCTAACTATGGCTACACCTTC. Supplemented by reference TRBV7-9 and TRBJ1-2, the full variable domain reads DTGVSQNPRHKITKRGQNVTFRCDPISEHNRLYWYRQTLGQGPEFLTYFQNEAQLEKSRLLSDRFSAERPKGSFSTLEIQRTEQGDSAMYLCASSPSAPNYGYTFGSGTRLTVV.

The CDR3 DNA reads as TGCGCCAGCAGCTTCCAGGGCTACGAGCAGTACTTC. As protein: CASSFQGYEQYF. The chain carries TRBV5-1 and TRBJ2-7, with TRBD1 as a possible D gene (5 bases). The germline V gene encodes CDR1 SGHRS and CDR2 YFSETQ. V shed 2 bases and J shed 3 bases, with 6 bases lying between them. The length of the CDR3 is 12 residues.

The chain joins TRBV19 to TRBJ2-1, with 7 bases fitting TRBD1. V was clipped by 2 bases and J by 9 bases; unmatched bases: 7. Germline V lookup: CDR1 LNHDA, CDR2 SQIVND (reference sequence). The CDR3 consists of 14 residues. CDR3 sequence: CASSISGGRGEQFF. In DNA, the CDR3 is TGTGCCAGTAGTATATCAGGGGGTCGTGGTGAGCAGTTCTTC.

V gene TRBV30 combines with J gene TRBJ1-4; no clear D. CDR1 and CDR2 (germline): GTSNPN, SVGIG (reference sequence). Deletions cut 3 bases from V and 7 bases from J, with 6 bases between. There are 11 residues in the CDR3. The CDR3 DNA is TGTGCCTGGAGCCTACTTGAAAAACTGTTTTTT. It is translated as CAWSLLEKLFF. The complete variable domain, with remaining parts taken from reference TRBV30 and TRBJ1-4, reads SQTIHQWPATLVQPVGSPLSLECTVEGTSNPNLYWYRQAAGRGLQLLFYSVGIGQISSEVPQNLSASRPQDRQFILSSKKLLLSDSGFYLCAWSLLEKLFFGSGTQLSVL.

J is TRBJ2-6 and V is TRBV11-3, with 7 bases fitting TRBD2. Losses at the gene ends were 4 bases for V and 2 bases for J; bases not matched to a gene: 2. The CDR3 totals 15 residues. CDR1 and CDR2 (germline): SGHNT, YENEEA. For the CDR3, the DNA is TGTGCCAGCAGCTCGGGGGGAGCTGGGGCCAACGTCCTGACTTTC. As protein: CASSSGGAGANVLTF.